The clone carrying this T cell receptor (beta chain) was picked up many times. Its cognate antigen is unknown. The entry originates in a study of identical twins. Study observations and caveats: Among beta out-of-frame sequences, excess sharing between twins appeared weaker. Zero-insertion analyses could be partly confounded by invariant MAIT and iNKT cells. Insertion counts were lower in abundant cord blood beta clonotypes, a trend that memory repertoires did not show.

Germline CDR1 reads SGHTA; CDR2 reads FQGNSA. V lost 1 base to trimming and J lost 4 bases, with 9 bases between them. The CDR3 runs 14 residues. A universal primer site came from template switching; cDNA carried unique molecular identifiers. TCRdb fed the 5' RACE reads into MiXCR, producing one record per CDR3 protein. The data hold around 160,000 distinct CDR3 sequences, with roughly 3.5% observed a single time. This TCR was sampled from a man aged 18 to 30 in good health. V gene TRBV7-2 combines with J gene TRBJ2-3; D gene ambiguous. The source material was memory T cells sorted from blood. The CDR3 protein is CASSLGVMADTQYF. CDR3 coding DNA: TGTGCCAGCAGCTTAGGAGTCATGGCAGATACGCAGTATTTT.